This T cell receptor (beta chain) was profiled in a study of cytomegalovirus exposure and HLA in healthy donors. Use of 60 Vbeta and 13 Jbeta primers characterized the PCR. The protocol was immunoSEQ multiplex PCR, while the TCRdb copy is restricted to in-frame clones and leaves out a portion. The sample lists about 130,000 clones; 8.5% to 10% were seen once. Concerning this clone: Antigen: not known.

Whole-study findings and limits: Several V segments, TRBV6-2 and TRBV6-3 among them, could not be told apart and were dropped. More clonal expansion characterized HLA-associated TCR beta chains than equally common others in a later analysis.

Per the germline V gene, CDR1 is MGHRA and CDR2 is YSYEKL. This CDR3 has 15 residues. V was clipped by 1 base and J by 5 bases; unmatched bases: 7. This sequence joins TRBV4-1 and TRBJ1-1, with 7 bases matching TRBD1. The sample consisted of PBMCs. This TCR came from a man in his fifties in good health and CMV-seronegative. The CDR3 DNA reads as TGCGCCAGCAGCCAAGTTTACAGGGGCGGGACTGAAGCTTTCTTT. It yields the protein CASSQVYRGGTEAFF.